The present TCR beta chain was sequenced within a study of blood T cell repertoires in COVID-19. The data were produced by immunoSEQ multiplex PCR, yet TCRdb's version contains in-frame clones alone and is incomplete. In the table there are some 55,000 clones, more than 85% of which are singletons. This CDR3 is built from 15 residues. Per the germline V gene, CDR1 is MGHRA and CDR2 is YSYEKL. The V segment lost 2 bases and the J segment 6 bases; nucleotides outside the gene matches: 4. Source material: peripheral blood. The chain has TRBV4-1 and TRBJ1-6; TRBD1 agrees at 7 bases. The sequence derives from a human donor in a cohort sampled during active COVID-19. The CDR3 protein is CASSQTGTVNSPLHF. Written as DNA, the CDR3 is TGCGCCAGCAGCCAAACCGGGACAGTTAATTCACCCCTCCACTTT.